This T cell receptor (beta chain) was observed in a study of CD8+ T cells in alopecia areata. General observations from the study: Elevated clonality characterized lesional scalp relative to normal scalp, particularly in alopecia totalis/universalis. Normal skin's resident alphabeta T cells are sequenced alongside lesional scalp T cells. Patients shared TCRs less clearly than mice did, possibly for HLA-related reasons. Throughout tofacitinib, many expanded lesional clones continued to persist in scalp and blood.

This CDR3 has 14 residues. RNA was extracted and reverse transcribed into cDNA as the sequencing template. Generated by immunoSEQ multiplex PCR, the TCRdb table keeps only in-frame clones and is missing some. Counted here are over 90,000 clones, 86% occurring once; the ten biggest clones make up more than 9.5%. Treatment meaning: oral pan-JAK inhibitor, 5-10 mg twice daily. Notes on this clone: Its antigen is unidentified.

The origin of this receptor is a human donor with alopecia areata. This chain uses TRBV21-1 with TRBJ2-1; the DNA was not compared with TRBD2, the D call given in the table. TRBV21-1 counts as a pseudogene. The material was CD8+ T cells sorted from blood, obtained at approximately week 30, from a patient treated with tofacitinib. The CDR3 protein is CASSTSGGVREQFF. The CDR3 DNA sequence: TGTGCCAGCAGTACTAGCGGGGGCGTGAGGGAGCAGTTCTTC.